This T cell receptor (beta chain) was obtained from a study of blood T cell repertoires in COVID-19. Study background: Specimens from acute and convalescent COVID-19 originated in the United States, Italy and Spain. T cells, B-cell-depleted T cells, or PBMCs supplied cDNA or gDNA.

Some clones are missing from TCRdb's copy, which holds only in-frame ones; the method was immunoSEQ multiplex PCR. The sample carries approximately 220,000 clones, about 82% recorded once. Trimming removed 3 bases from V and 5 bases from J, with 5 bases in between. The CDR3 totals 12 residues. Germline values: CDR1 SGHRS, CDR2 YFSETQ. V and J are TRBV5-1 and TRBJ2-2; no clear D. The sample comprised peripheral blood. This clonotype originated in a woman aged 80 or over with acute or convalescent COVID-19. CDR3 region: CASSYPTGELFF. CDR3 nucleotides: TGCGCCAGCAGCTATCCGACCGGGGAGCTGTTTTTT.